This T cell receptor (beta chain) is from a study of T cell changes during pregnancy in multiple sclerosis. Data came from immunoSEQ multiplex PCR; TCRdb stores just in-frame clones and leaves some out. The sample carries over 60,000 clones, roughly 91% recorded once. CDR3 size: 15 residues. V lost 0 bases and J 2 bases, leaving 8 bases between the germline ends. Germline CDR1 and CDR2: LGHNA and YSLEER. The receptor was derived from a female donor with multiple sclerosis, enrolled in a pregnancy study. The chain recombines TRBV4-3 with TRBJ1-5; D unresolved. The sequencing used peripheral blood, collected in the first trimester of pregnancy. CDR3 DNA sequence: TGCGCCAGCAGCCAAGACGCGGGAGGCAATCAGCCCCAGCATTTT. Translation gives CASSQDAGGNQPQHF.